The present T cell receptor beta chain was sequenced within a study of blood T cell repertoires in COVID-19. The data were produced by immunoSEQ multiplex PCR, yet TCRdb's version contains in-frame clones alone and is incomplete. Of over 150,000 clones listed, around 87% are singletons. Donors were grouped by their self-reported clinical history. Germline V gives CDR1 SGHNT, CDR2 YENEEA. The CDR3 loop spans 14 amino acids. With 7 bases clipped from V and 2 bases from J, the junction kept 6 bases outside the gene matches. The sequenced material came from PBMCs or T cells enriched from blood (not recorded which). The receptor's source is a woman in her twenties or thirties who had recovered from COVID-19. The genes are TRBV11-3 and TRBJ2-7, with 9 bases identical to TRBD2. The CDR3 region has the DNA TGTGCCAGCACGACGCGGGAGGGCCCCTACGAGCAGTACTTC. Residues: CASTTREGPYEQYF.